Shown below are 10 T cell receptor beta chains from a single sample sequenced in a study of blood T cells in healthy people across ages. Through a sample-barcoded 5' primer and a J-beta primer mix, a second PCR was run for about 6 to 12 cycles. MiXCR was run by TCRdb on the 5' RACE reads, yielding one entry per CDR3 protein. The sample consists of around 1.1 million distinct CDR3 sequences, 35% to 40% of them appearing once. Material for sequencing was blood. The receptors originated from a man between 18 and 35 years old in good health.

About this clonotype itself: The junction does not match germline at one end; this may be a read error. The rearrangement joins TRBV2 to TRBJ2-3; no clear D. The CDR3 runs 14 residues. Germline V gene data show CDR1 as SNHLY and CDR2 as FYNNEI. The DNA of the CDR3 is TGTGCCAACAGTGCAAGGACGGTGACAGATACGCAGTATTTT. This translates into CANSARTVTDTQYF.

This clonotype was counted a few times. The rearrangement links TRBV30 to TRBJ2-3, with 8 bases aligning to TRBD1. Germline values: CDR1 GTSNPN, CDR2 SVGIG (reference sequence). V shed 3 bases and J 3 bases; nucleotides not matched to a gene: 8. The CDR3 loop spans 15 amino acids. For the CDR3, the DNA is TGTGCCTGGAGCGCAACAGGGGGAATAACAGATACGCAGTATTTT. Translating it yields CAWSATGGITDTQYF.

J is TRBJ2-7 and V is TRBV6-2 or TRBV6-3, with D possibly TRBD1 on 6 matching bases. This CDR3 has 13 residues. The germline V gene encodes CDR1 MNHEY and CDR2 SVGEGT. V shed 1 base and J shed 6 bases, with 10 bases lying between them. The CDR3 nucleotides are TGTGCCAGCAGTTACTACAGGGAAAGCGAGCAGTACTTC. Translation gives CASSYYRESEQYF.

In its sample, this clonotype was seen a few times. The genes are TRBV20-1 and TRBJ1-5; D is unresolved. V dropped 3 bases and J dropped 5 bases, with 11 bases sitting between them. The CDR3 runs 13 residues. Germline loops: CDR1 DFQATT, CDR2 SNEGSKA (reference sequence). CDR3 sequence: CSARSSGDQPQHF. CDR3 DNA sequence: TGCAGTGCTAGGTCTTCTGGGGATCAGCCCCAGCATTTT.

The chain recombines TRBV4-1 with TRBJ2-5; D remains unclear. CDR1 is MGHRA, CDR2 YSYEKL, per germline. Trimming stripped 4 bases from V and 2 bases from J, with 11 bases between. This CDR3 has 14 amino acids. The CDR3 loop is CASSPFYSQETQYF. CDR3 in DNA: TGCGCCAGCAGCCCTTTCTATAGTCAAGAGACCCAGTACTTC.

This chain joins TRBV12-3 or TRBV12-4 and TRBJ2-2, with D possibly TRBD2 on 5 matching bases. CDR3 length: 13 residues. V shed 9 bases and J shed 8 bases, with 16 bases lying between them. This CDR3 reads CARPATEEGELFF. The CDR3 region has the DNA TGTGCCAGGCCCGCAACGGAGGAGGGGGAGCTGTTTTTT.

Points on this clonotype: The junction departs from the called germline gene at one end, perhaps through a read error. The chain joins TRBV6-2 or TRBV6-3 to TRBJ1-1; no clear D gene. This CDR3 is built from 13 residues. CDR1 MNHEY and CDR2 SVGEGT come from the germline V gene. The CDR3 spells CACRTIGLREAFF. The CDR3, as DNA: TGTGCCTGCAGAACTATAGGACTGAGAGAAGCTTTCTTT.

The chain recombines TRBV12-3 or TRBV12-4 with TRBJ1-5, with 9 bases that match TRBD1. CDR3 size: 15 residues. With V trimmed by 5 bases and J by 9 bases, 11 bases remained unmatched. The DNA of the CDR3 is TGTGCCAGCAGTCCGACAGGGGGACCCAATAGGCCCCAGCATTTT. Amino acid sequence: CASSPTGGPNRPQHF.

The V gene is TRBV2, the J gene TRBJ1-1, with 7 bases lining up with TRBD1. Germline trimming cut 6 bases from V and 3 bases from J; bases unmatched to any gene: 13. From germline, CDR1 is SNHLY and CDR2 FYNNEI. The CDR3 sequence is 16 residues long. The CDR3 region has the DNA TGTGCCAGCAGCAGACCCACACAGGGGATGGACACTGAAGCTTTCTTT. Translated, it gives CASSRPTQGMDTEAFF. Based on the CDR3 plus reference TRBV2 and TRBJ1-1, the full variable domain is EPEVTQTPSHQVTQMGQEVILRCVPISNHLYFYWYRQILGQKVEFLVSFYNNEISEKSEIFDDQFSVERPDGSNFTLKIRSTKLEDSAMYFCASSRPTQGMDTEAFFGQGTRLTVV.

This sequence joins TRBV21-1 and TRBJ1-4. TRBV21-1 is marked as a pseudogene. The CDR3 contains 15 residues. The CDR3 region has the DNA TGTGCCAGCAGCAAAGCGAGGCAGGTGGATGAAAAACTGTTTTTT. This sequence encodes CASSKARQVDEKLFF.